This passage covers 7 T cell receptor beta chains from one sample sequenced in a study of siplizumab effects on memory and regulatory T cells. Produced via immunoSEQ multiplex PCR; TCRdb's table is partial and in-frame only. The sample consists of approximately 94,000 clones, 94% of them appearing once. Source material: non-Treg CD4+ T cells sorted from blood. These receptors came from a human donor in good health.

The chain combines TRBV18 with TRBJ2-7; the match to TRBD1 covers 10 bases. The germline gives CDR1 KGHSH, CDR2 LQKENI. The V segment lost 3 bases and the J segment 4 bases; nucleotides outside the gene matches: 9. The CDR3 sequence is 16 residues long. CDR3 residues: CASSPVVGQGDYEQYF. In DNA form, the CDR3 reads TGTGCCAGCTCACCTGTCGTAGGACAGGGGGATTACGAGCAGTACTTC.

DNA for the CDR3: TGTGCCAGTAGTGTCGCGGCAGATACGCAGTATTTT. It translates to CASSVAADTQYF. The chain uses TRBV19 and TRBJ2-3; D remains ambiguous. Germline V gives CDR1 LNHDA, CDR2 SQIVND (reference sequence). V lost 5 bases and J 4 bases, leaving 7 bases between the germline ends. This CDR3 is 12 amino acids long.

This chain links TRBV11-1 with TRBJ2-3, with D possibly being TRBD1 or TRBD2 (6 bases each). Trimming pared 3 bases from V and 2 bases from J, leaving 15 bases between. Germline CDR1 reads SGHAT; CDR2 reads FQDESV (reference sequence). This CDR3 is 16 amino acids long. Written as DNA, the CDR3 is TGTGCCAGCAGCTTCCGGGGGCAGGACCCCACAGATACGCAGTATTTT. This codes for CASSFRGQDPTDTQYF.

The rearrangement joins TRBV5-1 to TRBJ1-1; D not certain. V lost 0 bases and J lost 1, with 7 bases in between. The CDR3 covers 14 residues. The germline V gene has CDR1 SGHRS and CDR2 YFSETQ. The CDR3 nucleotides are TGCGCCAGCAGCTTGGAGCGAGCGAACACTGAAGCTTTCTTT. Amino acid sequence: CASSLERANTEAFF.

The chain couples TRBV7-9 to TRBJ2-6; 7 nucleotides align to TRBD1. CDR1 and CDR2 from the germline V gene are SEHNR and FQNEAQ (reference sequence). V was pared by 3 bases and J by 9 bases, with 5 bases of the junction left unmatched. CDR3 length equals 14 residues. The CDR3 bases are TGTGCCAGCAGCTTGGCAGGGGGTGACAACGTCCTGACTTTC. It codes for CASSLAGGDNVLTF. The variable domain in full, completed from reference TRBV7-9 and TRBJ2-6, reads DTGVSQNPRHKITKRGQNVTFRCDPISEHNRLYWYRQTLGQGPEFLTYFQNEAQLEKSRLLSDRFSAERPKGSFSTLEIQRTEQGDSAMYLCASSLAGGDNVLTFGAGSRLTVL.

This clone was picked up one time. This chain uses TRBV6-4 with TRBJ2-3, with D hard to call. The CDR3 loop spans 13 amino acids. Trimming shortened V by 3 bases and J by 4 bases, and 8 bases separated the two germline ends. Germline V lookup: CDR1 MRHNA, CDR2 SNTAGT. This CDR3 is CASSERTPDTQYF. The DNA of the CDR3 is TGTGCCAGCAGTGAACGGACCCCAGATACGCAGTATTTT.

As to this clone: Relative to the germline gene, one junction end is altered; a read error may explain this. The V and J genes are TRBV28 and TRBJ2-1; D is ambiguous. CDR1 is MDHEN and CDR2 is SYDVKM in the germline V gene. The CDR3 loop spans 14 amino acids. CDR3 sequence (DNA): TGTGCCAGCCGTTTCGGCGACTCCTACAATGAGCAGTTCTTC. Its translation is CASRFGDSYNEQFF.